Presented here are 19 T cell receptor beta chains from one specimen sequenced in a study of blood T cell repertoires in COVID-19. Some clones are missing from TCRdb's copy, which holds only in-frame ones; the method was immunoSEQ multiplex PCR. In the table there are a few hundred thousand clones, approximately 81% of which are singletons. Sequenced sample: PBMCs or T cells enriched from blood (not recorded which). The receptors were sampled from a woman aged 45-59 years who had recovered from COVID-19.

About this clone itself: Other nucleotide sequences from this sample produce the same CDR3. J is TRBJ1-5 and V is TRBV19; TRBD1 aligns across 8 bases. Germline trimming cut 6 bases from V and 4 bases from J; bases unmatched to any gene: 5. This CDR3 is 14 amino acids long. The germline gives CDR1 LNHDA, CDR2 SQIVND (reference sequence). The chain's CDR3 is CASSLQGGNQPQHF. CDR3 bases: TGTGCCAGTAGCCTACAGGGGGGGAATCAGCCCCAGCATTTT.

The chain uses TRBV5-8 and TRBJ1-6; no clear D gene. The germline CDR1 and CDR2 sequences are SGHTS and YDEGEE. This CDR3 spans 14 amino acids. Deletions cut 4 bases from V and 5 bases from J, with 10 bases between. The CDR3 bases are TGTGCCAGCAGCCGGGGATTGGATAATTCACCCCTCCACTTT. Translation: CASSRGLDNSPLHF.

The CDR3 sequence is CASSPDIGGGGYTF. The CDR3 DNA reads TGTGCCAGCTCACCCGATATAGGGGGCGGCGGCTACACCTTC. The chain combines TRBV18 with TRBJ1-2, with 7 bases aligning to TRBD1. J lost 8 bases, V lost 3 bases, and 9 bases had no gene match. The CDR3 sequence is 14 residues long. Germline V CDR1 and CDR2: KGHSH, LQKENI.

J is TRBJ1-3 and V is TRBV5-6; TRBD1 matches at 8 bases. The CDR3 consists of 18 residues. V lost 0 bases and J lost 1; bases outside the gene matches: 9. The germline V gene encodes CDR1 SGHDT and CDR2 YYEEEE. CDR3 protein: CASSLEYRGKISGNTIYF. For the CDR3, the DNA is TGTGCCAGCAGCTTGGAATACAGGGGGAAAATTTCTGGAAACACCATATATTTT.

In this sample, this clone turned up once. The chain joins TRBV5-4 to TRBJ2-6; TRBD2 might be the D (5 bases). V was cut by 6 bases and J by 0 bases, with 10 bases left in between. The CDR3 loop spans 15 amino acids. CDR1 and CDR2 (germline): SGHNT, YYREEE (reference sequence). The CDR3 DNA reads as TGTGCCAGCACCCAGCGGAGCTCTGGGGCCAACGTCCTGACTTTC. Translation gives CASTQRSSGANVLTF. The variable domain in full, completed from reference TRBV5-4 and TRBJ2-6, reads ETGVTQSPTHLIKTRGQQVTLRCSSQSGHNTVSWYQQALGQGPQFIFQYYREEENGRGNFPPRFSGLQFPNYSSELNVNALELDDSALYLCASTQRSSGANVLTFGAGSRLTVL.

The rearrangement uses TRBV5-1 and TRBJ1-6, with D perhaps matching TRBD1 (6 bases). This CDR3 is built from 15 residues. V lost 0 bases and J 6 bases, leaving 10 bases between the germline ends. The V gene's germline CDR1 is SGHRS and CDR2 YFSETQ. The CDR3 coding sequence is TGCGCCAGCAGCTTGGGAAACAGGGTTAATTCACCCCTCCACTTT. Translated, it gives CASSLGNRVNSPLHF.

This chain links TRBV10-2 with TRBJ2-1, with TRBD1 matching over 9 bases. This CDR3 has 14 residues. Trimming removed 7 bases from V and 6 bases from J; junction bases left unmatched: 7. Looked up from germline, CDR1 is WSHSY and CDR2 is SAAADI. CDR3 sequence reads: CASTGTGTINEQFF. CDR3 DNA: TGCGCCAGCACAGGGACAGGGACGATCAATGAGCAGTTCTTC.

The V and J genes are TRBV12-5 and TRBJ2-2; 10 bases agree with TRBD1. The germline V gene encodes CDR1 LGHNT and CDR2 FRNRAP. The ends lost 6 bases at V and 4 bases at J; junction bases unmatched: 8. The length of the CDR3 is 16 residues. CDR3 nucleotide sequence: TGTGCTAGTGGCCGAACGGGACAGGGGTTCACCGGGGAGCTGTTTTTT. This translates into CASGRTGQGFTGELFF.

The chain links TRBV9 to TRBJ1-1, with D perhaps matching TRBD1 (5 bases). With 0 bases removed from V and 0 bases from J, the gap between germline ends came to 9 bases. CDR3 length equals 15 residues. Germline CDR1 is SGDLS and CDR2 is YYNGEE. The CDR3 reads CASSVGGNLNTEAFF. DNA for the CDR3: TGTGCCAGCAGCGTAGGGGGCAACCTGAACACTGAAGCTTTCTTT.

This clone came up once. Germline is not matched at one junction end, which may reflect a read error. The rearrangement uses TRBV7-2 and TRBJ2-3, with TRBD2 as a possible D gene (5 bases). The CDR3 has 12 amino acids. The germline V gene has CDR1 SGHTA and CDR2 FQGNSA. CDR3 sequence: CASSLVSGSRDF. The CDR3 DNA reads TGTGCCAGCAGCTTAGTATCGGGATCGCGGGATTTT.

The chain employs TRBV28 and TRBJ2-1, with TRBD2 identical over 10 bases. CDR3 length: 16 residues. With V trimmed by 4 bases and J by 6 bases, 9 bases remained unmatched. Germline V gene sequence: CDR1 MDHEN, CDR2 SYDVKM. In DNA, the CDR3 is TGTGCCAGCAGTTCCCTCACTAGCGGGGTGGGCAATGAGCAGTTCTTC. Protein product: CASSSLTSGVGNEQFF.

This chain uses TRBV9 with TRBJ2-5, with TRBD1 as a possible D gene (7 bases). The CDR3 extends over 17 amino acids. In germline, CDR1 is SGDLS, CDR2 YYNGEE. V shed 3 bases and J shed 1 base, with 19 bases lying between them. In DNA form, the CDR3 reads TGTGCCAGCAGCGCCACTCCGGGCAGGGGGGCCCAAGAGACCCAGTACTTC. It is translated as CASSATPGRGAQETQYF.

The chain has TRBV7-9 and TRBJ1-2; maybe TRBD1 (5 bases). Trimming took 3 bases from V and 4 from J, leaving 9 bases between them. The CDR3 runs 13 residues. Germline V gene data show CDR1 as SEHNR and CDR2 as FQNEAQ (reference sequence). CDR3 protein: CASSFGRAYGYTF. In DNA form, the CDR3 reads TGTGCCAGCAGCTTTGGCAGGGCCTATGGCTACACCTTC.

The chain recombines TRBV5-1 with TRBJ1-2; 7 bases fit TRBD1. This CDR3 has 15 amino acids. Germline loops: CDR1 SGHRS, CDR2 YFSETQ. The V segment lost 4 bases and the J segment 7 bases; nucleotides outside the gene matches: 13. CDR3 sequence reads: CASSPAGTDGIGYTF. CDR3 nucleotides: TGCGCCAGCAGCCCAGCCGGGACAGACGGAATTGGCTACACCTTC. Drawing the rest from reference TRBV5-1 and TRBJ1-2, the complete variable domain is KAGVTQTPRYLIKTRGQQVTLSCSPISGHRSVSWYQQTPGQGLQFLFEYFSETQRNKGNFPGRFSGRQFSNSRSEMNVSTLELGDSALYLCASSPAGTDGIGYTFGSGTRLTVV.

V and J are TRBV4-1 and TRBJ2-3, with a possible D match to TRBD2 (6 bases). Germline CDR1 and CDR2: MGHRA and YSYEKL. V dropped 3 bases and J dropped 3 bases, with 19 bases sitting between them. The CDR3 is made up of 17 amino acids. The CDR3 region is CASSQVIASEDTDTQYF. The CDR3 nucleotides are TGCGCCAGCAGCCAGGTAATCGCTAGCGAGGATACAGATACGCAGTATTTT.

This chain joins TRBV3-1 (or the pseudogene TRBV3-2) and TRBJ1-5; possible D gene TRBD1, 5 bases. The V gene's germline CDR1 is LGHDT and CDR2 YNNKEL (reference sequence). V lost 1 base and J lost 4, with 11 bases in between. The CDR3 loop spans 15 amino acids. CDR3 in DNA: TGTGCCAGCAGCCAAGGAGCAGGGATAAATCAGCCCCAGCATTTT. This codes for CASSQGAGINQPQHF.

The chain joins TRBV4-1 to TRBJ1-3, with D uncertain. V was clipped by 2 bases and J by 3 bases, with 8 bases between them. CDR3 size: 14 residues. CDR1 is MGHRA and CDR2 is YSYEKL in the germline V gene. The CDR3 nucleotides are TGCGCCAGCAGCCAAAGCCATAGTGGAAACACCATATATTTT. It yields the protein CASSQSHSGNTIYF.

V gene TRBV4-3 combines with J gene TRBJ1-2; 9 bases map to TRBD1. The junction had 6 bases not matched to a gene; V was cut back by 0 bases and J by 4 bases. Per the germline V gene, CDR1 is LGHNA and CDR2 is YSLEER. The CDR3 extends over 16 amino acids. The CDR3 sequence: CASSQDTDRGGYGYTF. CDR3 nucleotides: TGCGCCAGCAGCCAAGACACGGACAGGGGTGGCTATGGCTACACCTTC.

V is TRBV4-1 and J is TRBJ2-3; D is perhaps TRBD1 (5 bases). Trimming removed 2 bases from V and 2 bases from J, with 11 bases in between. The CDR3 runs to 15 residues. The V gene's germline CDR1 is MGHRA and CDR2 YSYEKL. CDR3 DNA sequence: TGCGCCAGCAGCCAAACTCCAGGGTTCACAGATACGCAGTATTTT. Translation gives CASSQTPGFTDTQYF.